This passage covers 14 T cell receptor beta chains from one sample sequenced in a study of CD8+CD57+ T cells in acquired aplastic anemia. Both TCR beta VDJ combination and CDR3 sequence profiling were carried out. Genomic DNA was the template for this profiling. Each CDR3 protein gets one entry after TCRdb re-called the reads with MiXCR. The table lists 270,000 or so distinct CDR3 sequences, 70% to 85% of them singletons. Sequenced patients had shown CD8+CD57+ cell expansion by flow cytometry. The sequencing sample was made of sorted CD4+, CD8+, or CD8+CD57+ T cells (not recorded which) from PBMCs. These receptors originate from a human donor with aplastic anemia.

On this clonotype itself: This is likely a read error, given that the CDR3 carries no conserved phenylalanine or tryptophan at its end. This sequence joins TRBV2 and TRBJ2-3; D is tentatively TRBD1 or TRBD2 (5 bases each). Germline V lookup: CDR1 SNHLY, CDR2 FYNNEI. The CDR3 spans 13 residues. Between the trimmed V and J ends, which lost 8 bases and 5 bases, there was a span of 14 bases. CDR3 protein: CASGDRGKDTQYL. As DNA, the CDR3 is TGTGCCAGCGGGGACCGGGGCAAAGATACGCAGTATCTG.

About this clonotype: A much more abundant neighbour one base away suggests this may be a read error. J is TRBJ1-1 and V is TRBV27, with D tentatively TRBD1 (5 bases). Per the germline V gene, CDR1 is MNHEY and CDR2 is SMNVEV (reference sequence). The V and J ends lost 1 base and 1 base respectively, with 16 bases between them. The CDR3 spans 17 residues. CDR3 DNA sequence: TGTGCCAGCAGTTTATACCCGGGGAGGGGAAGGAACACTGAAGCTTTCTTT. Translation gives CASSLYPGRGRNTEAFF.

In this sample, this clonotype turned up a few times. The chain carries TRBV7-8 and TRBJ1-2; D not resolved. V lost 5 bases and J 8 bases, leaving 21 bases between the germline ends. Germline-derived CDR1 and CDR2 are SGHVS and FQNEAQ. This CDR3 has 15 residues. The CDR3 spells CASSVPGRPEWGYTF. Here the CDR3 DNA reads TGTGCCAGCAGCGTCCCAGGAAGGCCCGAGTGGGGCTACACCTTC.

V gene TRBV7-3 combines with J gene TRBJ2-1; D might be TRBD2 (5 bases). CDR1 and CDR2 from the germline V gene are SGHTA and FQGTGA. The CDR3 is 16 residues long. Trimming shortened V by 3 bases and J by 8 bases, and 20 bases separated the two germline ends. The CDR3: CASSFPGSPDTDEQFF. CDR3 coding DNA: TGTGCCAGCAGCTTTCCGGGAAGTCCCGATACGGATGAGCAGTTCTTC.

This rearrangement joins TRBV20-1 to TRBJ2-5; no clear D. CDR1 is DFQATT, CDR2 SNEGSKA, per germline (reference sequence). V lost 4 bases to trimming and J lost 5 bases, with 14 bases between them. The CDR3 sequence is 13 residues long. CDR3: CSATSVLGETQYF. In DNA form, the CDR3 reads TGCAGTGCTACCTCCGTATTAGGGGAGACCCAGTACTTC.

On this clonotype itself: It is unclear where the CDR3 begins or ends on the DNA, so no DNA is shown, and the CDR3 is as TCRdb lists it. The chain employs TRBV7-8 and TRBJ2-3; the table's D call of TRBD1 was not tested on the DNA. The CDR3 adds up to 14 amino acids, both ends counted. Germline CDR1 is SGHVS and CDR2 is FQNEAQ. CDR3: CASSSGWGVGTEAF.

There are many counts of this clonotype. The CDR3 reads CASSHWGEEQFF. The CDR3 DNA is TGTGCCAGCAGCCATTGGGGCGAGGAGCAGTTCTTC. The rearrangement links TRBV12-3 or TRBV12-4 to TRBJ2-1; possibly TRBD1 for D (5 bases). CDR3 size: 12 residues. Trimming pared 6 bases from V and 10 bases from J, leaving 13 bases between.

To note about this clonotype: The CDR3 does not end in the conserved phenylalanine or tryptophan, so this is likely a read error. The limits of the CDR3 on the DNA are not certain, so only TCRdb's listed CDR3 is given. The chain carries TRBV2 and TRBJ1-5; the table calls TRBD1, which could not be checked here. CDR1 is SNHLY and CDR2 is FYNNEI in the germline V gene. The CDR3 has 14 residues if both end residues are counted. This chain's CDR3 is CASGEGGTNTQQLG.

This chain connects TRBV2 to TRBJ2-3, with D possibly called TRBD1 or TRBD2 (5 bases each). This CDR3 has 14 residues. The germline CDR1 and CDR2 sequences are SNHLY and FYNNEI. Trimming left V 8 bases short and J 11 bases short, with 23 bases between. The CDR3 coding sequence is TGTGCCAGCGGGGACGCGGGCACACATACTAAGCAGTATTTT. Amino acid sequence: CASGDAGTHTKQYF.

This clonotype was observed at least ten times. The chain links TRBV7-9 to TRBJ2-1, with 9 bases fitting TRBD2. The junction had 13 bases not matched to a gene; V was cut back by 5 bases and J by 8 bases. The length of the CDR3 is 16 residues. From germline, CDR1 is SEHNR and CDR2 FQNEAQ (reference sequence). The CDR3 coding sequence is TGTGCCAGCAGCCCCCAAAGAAGCGGGGGGAGCGATGAGCAGTTCTTC. It codes for CASSPQRSGGSDEQFF.

V usage is TRBV7-2 and J usage is TRBJ2-5; the D gene is possibly TRBD2 (6 bases). The V gene lost 2 bases and the J gene lost 9 bases, with 13 bases spanning the gap. This CDR3 is built from 13 residues. Germline CDR1 is SGHTA and CDR2 is FQGNSA. In DNA form, the CDR3 reads TGTGCCAGCAGCTTATGGTTGGGGGAGGCCCAGTACTTC. This codes for CASSLWLGEAQYF.

This clonotype has just one count. This sequence joins TRBV24-1 and TRBJ2-7; tentative D call: TRBD2 (6 bases). Looked up from germline, CDR1 is KGHDR and CDR2 is SFDVKD. The CDR3 consists of 16 residues. As DNA, the CDR3 is TGTGCCACCAGGAAGGCGGGGCAGGCGAACCTGGCCGAGCTGTACGTC. Protein: CATRKAGQANLAELYV.

The V call is TRBV11-3, the J call TRBJ2-7; D might be TRBD1 (6 bases). The ends were cut back, 3 bases at V and 2 bases at J, with 11 bases in the middle. The germline V gene has CDR1 SGHNT and CDR2 YENEEA. The CDR3 loop spans 14 amino acids. CDR3 sequence reads: CASSFVQGAYEQYF. CDR3 coding DNA: TGTGCCAGCAGCTTCGTACAGGGAGCCTACGAGCAGTACTTC.

For this clonotype: A junction end diverges from the germline sequence, so it may reflect a read error. This rearrangement joins TRBV4-1 to TRBJ2-5, with a weak D call TRBD2 (7 bases). This CDR3 has 12 amino acids. CDR1 is MGHRA and CDR2 is YSYEKL in the germline V gene. The CDR3 bases are TGCGCCAACAGCCTGGGGGAGGGGGCCCAGTACTTC. Amino acids: CANSLGEGAQYF.